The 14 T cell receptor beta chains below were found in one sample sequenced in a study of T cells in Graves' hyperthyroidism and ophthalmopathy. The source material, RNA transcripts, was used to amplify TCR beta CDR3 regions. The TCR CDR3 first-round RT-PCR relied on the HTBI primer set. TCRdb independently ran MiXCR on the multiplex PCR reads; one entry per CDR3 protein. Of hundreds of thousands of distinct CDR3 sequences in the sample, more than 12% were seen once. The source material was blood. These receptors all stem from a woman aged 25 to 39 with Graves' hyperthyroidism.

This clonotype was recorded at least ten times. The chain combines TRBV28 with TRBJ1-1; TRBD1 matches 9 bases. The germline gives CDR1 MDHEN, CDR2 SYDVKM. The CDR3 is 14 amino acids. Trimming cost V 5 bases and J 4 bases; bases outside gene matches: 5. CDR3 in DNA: TGTGCCAGCAGTACAGGGGGCGGTGTCACTGAAGCTTTCTTT. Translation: CASSTGGGVTEAFF. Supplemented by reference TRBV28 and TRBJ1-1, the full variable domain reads DVKVTQSSRYLVKRTGEKVFLECVQDMDHENMFWYRQDPGLGLRLIYFSYDVKMKEKGDIPEGYSVSREKKERFSLILESASTNQTSMYLCASSTGGGVTEAFFGQGTRLTVV.

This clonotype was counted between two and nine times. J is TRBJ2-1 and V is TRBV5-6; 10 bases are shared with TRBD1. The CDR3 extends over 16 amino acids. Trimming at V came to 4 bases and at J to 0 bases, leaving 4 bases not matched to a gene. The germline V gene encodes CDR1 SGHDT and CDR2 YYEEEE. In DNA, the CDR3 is TGTGCCAGCAGCATGGGACAGGGGAGCTCCTACAATGAGCAGTTCTTC. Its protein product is CASSMGQGSSYNEQFF.

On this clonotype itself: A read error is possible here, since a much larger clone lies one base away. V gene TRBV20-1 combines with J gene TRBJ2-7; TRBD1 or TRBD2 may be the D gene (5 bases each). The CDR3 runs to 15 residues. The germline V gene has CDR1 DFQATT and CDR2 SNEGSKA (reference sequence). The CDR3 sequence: CSASARFGASYEQCF. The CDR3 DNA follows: TGCAGTGCTAGTGCCCGCTTCGGGGCCTCCTACGAGCAGTGCTTC.

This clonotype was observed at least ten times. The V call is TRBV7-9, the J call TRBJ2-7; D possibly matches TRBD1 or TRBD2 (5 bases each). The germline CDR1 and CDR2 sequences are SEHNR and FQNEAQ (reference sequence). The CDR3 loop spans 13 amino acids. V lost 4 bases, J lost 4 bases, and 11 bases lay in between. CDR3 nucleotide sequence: TGTGCCAGCAGCTCCTTTGGGGGATACGAGCAGTACTTC. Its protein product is CASSSFGGYEQYF.

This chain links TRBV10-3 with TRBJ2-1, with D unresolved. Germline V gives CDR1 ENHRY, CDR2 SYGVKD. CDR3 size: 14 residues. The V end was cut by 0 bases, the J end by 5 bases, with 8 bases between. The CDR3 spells CAISESPADNEQFF. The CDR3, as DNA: TGTGCCATCAGTGAGTCCCCGGCCGACAATGAGCAGTTCTTC.

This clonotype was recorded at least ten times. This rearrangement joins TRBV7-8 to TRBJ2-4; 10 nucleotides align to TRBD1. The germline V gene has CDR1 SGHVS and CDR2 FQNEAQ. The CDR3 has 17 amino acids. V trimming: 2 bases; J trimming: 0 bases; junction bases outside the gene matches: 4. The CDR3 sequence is CASSLLTGGAAKNIQYF. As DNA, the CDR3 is TGTGCCAGCAGCTTATTGACAGGGGGCGCAGCCAAAAACATTCAGTACTTC.

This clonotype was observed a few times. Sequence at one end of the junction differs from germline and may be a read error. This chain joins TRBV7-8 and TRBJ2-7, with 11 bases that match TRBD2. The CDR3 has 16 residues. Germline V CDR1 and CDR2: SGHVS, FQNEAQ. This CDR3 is CASSSLTSGSTYEQYF. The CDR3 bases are TGTGCCAGCAGTTCGCTTACTAGCGGGAGTACCTATGAGCAGTACTTC.

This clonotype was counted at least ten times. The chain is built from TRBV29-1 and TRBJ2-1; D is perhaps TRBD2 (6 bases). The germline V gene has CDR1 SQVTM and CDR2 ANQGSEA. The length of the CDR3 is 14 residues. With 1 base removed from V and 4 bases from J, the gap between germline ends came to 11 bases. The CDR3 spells CSVEGRGIYNEQFF. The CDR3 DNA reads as TGCAGCGTTGAAGGGAGGGGAATATACAATGAGCAGTTCTTC.

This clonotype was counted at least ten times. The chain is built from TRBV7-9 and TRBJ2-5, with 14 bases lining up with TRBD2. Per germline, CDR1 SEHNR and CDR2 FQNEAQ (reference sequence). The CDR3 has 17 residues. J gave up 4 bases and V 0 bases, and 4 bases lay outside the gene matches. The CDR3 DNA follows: TGTGCCAGCAGCTTAGCAGGGACTAGCGGGAGCAGAGAGACCCAGTACTTC. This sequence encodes CASSLAGTSGSRETQYF.

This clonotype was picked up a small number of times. DNA of the CDR3: TGTGCCAGCAGCCGTGACGCTGCAACTAATGAAAAACTGTTTTTT. Translation: CASSRDAATNEKLFF. The chain combines TRBV4-2 with TRBJ1-4; D not certain. The V gene lost 4 bases and the J gene lost 0 bases, with 9 bases spanning the gap. The CDR3 contains 15 residues. Germline assignment: CDR1 LGHNA and CDR2 YNFKEQ.

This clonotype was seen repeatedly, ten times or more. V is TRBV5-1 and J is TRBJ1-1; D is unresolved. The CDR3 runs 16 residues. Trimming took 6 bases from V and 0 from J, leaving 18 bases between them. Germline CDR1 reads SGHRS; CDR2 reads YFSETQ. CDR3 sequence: CASTRGPVSMNTEAFF. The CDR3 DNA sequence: TGCGCCAGCACCCGCGGACCGGTTAGCATGAACACTGAAGCTTTCTTT.

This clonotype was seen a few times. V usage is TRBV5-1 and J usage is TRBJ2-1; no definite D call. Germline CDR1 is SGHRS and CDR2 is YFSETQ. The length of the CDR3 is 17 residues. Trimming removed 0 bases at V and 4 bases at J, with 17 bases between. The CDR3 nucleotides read TGCGCCAGCAGCTTGGTGTCTATTAGGCTCCAGTACAATGAGCAGTTCTTC. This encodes CASSLVSIRLQYNEQFF.

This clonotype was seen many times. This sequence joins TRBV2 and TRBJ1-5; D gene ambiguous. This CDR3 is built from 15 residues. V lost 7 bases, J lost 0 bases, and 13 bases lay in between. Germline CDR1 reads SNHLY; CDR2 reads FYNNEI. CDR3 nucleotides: TGTGCCAGCACGGACGGCACTTATAGCAATCAGCCCCAGCATTTT. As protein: CASTDGTYSNQPQHF.

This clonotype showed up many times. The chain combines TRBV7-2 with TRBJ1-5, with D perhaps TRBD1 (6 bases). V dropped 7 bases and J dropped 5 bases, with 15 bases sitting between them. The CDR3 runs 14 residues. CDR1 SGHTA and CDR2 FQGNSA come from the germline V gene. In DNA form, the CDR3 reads TGTGCCAGCACCACATCCGGGGGGCATCAGCCCCAGCATTTT. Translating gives CASTTSGGHQPQHF.